One and the same sample provided the 3 T cell receptor beta chains below, sequenced in a study of STAT3 mutations in large granular lymphocyte leukemia. Study-wide results and limits: In T-cell large granular lymphocyte leukemia, about half of patients showed multiple immunodominant subclonotypes.

No cognate antigen is known for these TCRs. TCRdb's copy holds only in-frame clones and misses some; the assay was immunoSEQ multiplex PCR. The repertoire consists of 3,900 or so clones, with about three fifths occurring once and the leading ten covering around 70%. Sequencing was performed on peripheral blood mononuclear cells. Every receptor here comes from a man aged 55-75 years with T-cell large granular lymphocyte leukemia. Some clones in this sample may be carry-over from other donors' samples.

This chain links TRBV30 with TRBJ1-2; D not resolved. Germline CDR1 GTSNPN, CDR2 SVGIG (reference sequence). V shed 2 bases and J shed 8 bases, with 12 bases lying between them. The CDR3 runs 12 residues. CDR3: CAWSYGLRGYTF. The CDR3 bases are TGTGCCTGGAGTTACGGGCTACGGGGCTACACCTTC.

The chain is built from TRBV18 and TRBJ1-2, with no clear D. With 2 bases removed from V and 2 bases from J, the gap between germline ends came to 6 bases. The CDR3 has 13 residues. Looked up from germline, CDR1 is KGHSH and CDR2 is LQKENI. For the CDR3, the DNA is TGTGCCAGCTCACCAGGGTCAAACTATGGCTACACCTTC. Its translation is CASSPGSNYGYTF.

This sequence joins TRBV6-6 and TRBJ2-4; 8 nucleotides line up with TRBD2. The CDR3 spans 14 residues. The ends lost 7 bases at V and 5 bases at J; junction bases unmatched: 7. Germline V gene lookup returns CDR1 MNHNY and CDR2 SVGAGI (reference sequence). In nucleotides, the CDR3 is TGTGCCAGCAACGGGGGGGGATTCCAAAACATTCAGTACTTC. It translates to CASNGGGFQNIQYF.